The T cell receptor (beta chain) under discussion was sequenced for a study of tissue T cells after allogeneic stem cell transplantation (dated by TCRdb to the early 2020s). In the study overall: Every GVHD patient received a graft from a donor; four grafts were unmodified and three were CD34-selected to deplete T cells. For tissues with multiple samples, a pathologist reviewed H&E sections and gave sequencing priority to samples with histologically apparent lymphocytes. The study profiled TCR beta repertoires in many tissues obtained from research autopsies of patients with and without GVHD, and also in mouse models of GVHD. The human arm was a prospective observational study without blinding or randomization.

Findings and caveats that apply to the study as a whole: Only a few T cell clones appeared in more than one patient, yet motif-based clustering showed tissue-specific repertoire signatures that were shared between patients. Which tissue TCRs were alloreactive or antigen-specific was not determined in the study, and some of the clones might have been host cells that persisted. The patient cohort was small and varied clinically, and sampling depth was recognized as a limitation. In both patients and mice, T cells from blood and spleen picked up only a limited part of the TCR repertoire that was detected in tissues. Within patients, how anatomically similar the tissues were was a key factor in shaping TCR repertoire composition, regardless of disease or transplant status.

The sample's time point label, in plain terms: human tissue collected at research (rapid) autopsy. Six to eight adult allo-HCT recipients with steroid-refractory GVHD were prospectively enrolled in a research-autopsy study over a three-year period. Gastrointestinal GVHD was present in all GVHD patients, each of whom received several lines of GVHD-directed therapy, and roughly 5 of these patients also had skin involvement. After a median post-mortem interval of about 9.1 hours, autopsy tissues were collected, including GI sites from esophagus to rectum, liver, skin, and lymphoid organs such as spleen. Each autopsy specimen was cut in two, with one portion flash-frozen in liquid nitrogen and the remainder formalin-fixed, and the outer muscle layers of GI specimens were removed. Genomic DNA was extracted from frozen tissues using the Mag-Bind Blood & Tissue DNA HDQ 96 Kit on a Chemagic 360 or the DNeasy Blood & Tissue Kit. Because of concern about red blood cell contamination, extracted DNA was further purified using the Genomic DNA Clean & Concentrator-25 kit.

With respect to this clone: The clone's antigen remains unknown. No much larger clonotype is one base removed from it; base qualities were not supplied.

The CDR3 has 13 amino acids, counting the end cysteine and phenylalanine. Just the 39-base CDR3 DNA is kept, in frame starting at base 1. Here V drops 8 bases and J drops 7 bases, and the junction holds 11 bases not matched to any gene. For CDR1 and CDR2, the germline V gene lists SQVTM and ANQGSEA. Libraries were made using the immunoSEQ multiplex PCR assay. Adaptive Biotechnologies performed TCRbeta CDR3 sequencing at survey depth and reported CDR3 sequences, V/J genes, productive frequency, and template counts. Amplification of TCR beta CDR3 regions was performed from genomic DNA rather than from RNA. In the original analysis: Jensen-Shannon divergence served to quantify pairwise repertoire overlap between tissues, with 0 meaning identical and 1 meaning complete divergence. Tissues were clustered by single-linkage agglomerative hierarchical clustering of pairwise JSD values, and the clustering results were displayed as dendrograms. GLIPH2 was applied to all patient samples using simulation_depth 1000, kmer_min_depth 3, and cdr3_length_cutoff 8, and only groups with more than two unique CDR3s were retained. A standardized tissue-overlap score extrapolated Jaccard GLIPH-group overlap across patients to a standard repertoire size of 1000 clones. To look at how diversity was associated with clinical or experimental variables, linear mixed-effect models were used, with tissue treated as a fixed effect and individual treated as a random effect. Not all clones reach the TCRdb copy of this immuneACCESS table, which keeps in-frame sequences only. Checked studies attribute under half of the gap to unresolved V genes and leave the rest unexplained. That table supplies the V and J calls and clone size; D and trimming were determined from the DNA. The sample data list a few hundred clones, and just under 60% of these were observed just once. The top ten constitute 45% to 60% of the sample.

The specimen was liver tissue, collected at autopsy. This chain is built from TRBV29-1 and TRBJ2-1, with 7 middle bases fitting TRBD1. The sequence derives from a female patient aged 35 to 69 with steroid-refractory graft-versus-host disease after an allogeneic stem cell transplant. Some T cells may be donor cells from the graft after a transplant. The sequenced DNA is TGCAGCCCCGTAGAGACAGGGAGAAATGAGCAGTTCTTC. Translated, it reads CSPVETGRNEQFF.